The clone carrying this TCR beta chain was detected ten times or more. The germline gene is not matched at one end of the junction; a read error may be the cause. The data derive from a study of T-cell memory formation after mild COVID-19. TCRdb called the 5' RACE reads again in MiXCR, with one record for every CDR3 protein. This table has around 200,000 distinct CDR3 sequences, roughly 17% appearing once. The CDR3 has 13 amino acids. Germline lookup yields CDR1 SGHKS and CDR2 YYEKEE (reference sequence). V and J are TRBV5-5 and TRBJ1-2, with D perhaps TRBD1 (6 bases). The sample comprised PBMCs or a T cell subset sorted from them (not recorded which). The sequence was collected from an adult woman who had mild COVID-19 (a few samples of this study predate the infection). Cell type and time point are not known. The CDR3 DNA sequence: TGTGCCAGCAGTTTGGACAGAAACTATGGCTACACCTTC. It specifies CASSLDRNYGYTF.